A single sample gave rise to the 10 T cell receptor beta chains below, sequenced in a study of Graves' ophthalmopathy and Graves' hyperthyroidism. Amplifying from RNA transcripts, the study obtained TCR beta CDR3 regions. Following a first-round RT-PCR that used HTBI primers, a second-round multiplex PCR was carried out. TCRdb fed the multiplex PCR reads into MiXCR, producing one record per CDR3 protein. This sample has about 550,000 distinct CDR3 sequences, with about 40% found just once. The sample comprised peripheral blood or thyroid tissue (not recorded which). Source of these receptors: an adult man with Graves' hyperthyroidism.

This clonotype was detected a few times. The chain couples TRBV6-5 to TRBJ2-7, with TRBD1 matching over 10 bases. In germline, CDR1 is MNHEY, CDR2 SVGAGI. The CDR3 totals 17 residues. V lost 0 bases to trimming and J lost 2 bases; unmatched junction nucleotides: 7. CDR3 amino acids: CASSYSNPGTGAYEQYF. CDR3 DNA: TGTGCCAGCAGTTACTCGAATCCCGGGACAGGGGCCTACGAGCAGTACTTC.

This clonotype was detected many times. V is TRBV5-1 and J is TRBJ2-2; D gene ambiguous. CDR3 size: 14 residues. CDR1 and CDR2 (germline): SGHRS, YFSETQ. Deletions cut 1 base from V and 5 bases from J, with 9 bases between. The CDR3 DNA is TGCGCCAGCAGCTTGTCTGATATTACCGGGGAGCTGTTTTTT. Protein sequence: CASSLSDITGELFF.

This clonotype was seen a few times. This chain uses TRBV19 with TRBJ1-1; D is undetermined. V lost 8 bases and J lost 1, with 11 bases in between. Germline CDR1 LNHDA, CDR2 SQIVND (reference sequence). This CDR3 is built from 13 residues. CDR3 protein: CASLQEQNTEAFF. CDR3 in DNA: TGTGCCAGTCTCCAGGAGCAGAACACTGAAGCTTTCTTT.

The chain joins TRBV18 to TRBJ2-5; no clear D. V was pared by 0 bases and J by 2 bases, with 10 bases between. CDR1 is KGHSH and CDR2 is LQKENI in the germline V gene. The CDR3 totals 15 residues. This CDR3 is CASSPPRWQQETQYF. CDR3 in DNA: TGTGCCAGCTCACCACCGAGGTGGCAGCAAGAGACCCAGTACTTC.

The genes are TRBV20-1 and TRBJ1-1, with 11 bases that match TRBD1. The CDR3 totals 13 residues. Germline CDR1 DFQATT, CDR2 SNEGSKA (reference sequence). V was clipped by 5 bases and J by 7 bases; unmatched bases: 6. The CDR3 coding sequence is TGCAGTGCTCGACAGGGGACAGGGGGTGAAGCTTTCTTT. Translating it yields CSARQGTGGEAFF.

The sample holds one count of this clonotype. J is TRBJ1-1 and V is TRBV5-4, with 9 nucleotides matching TRBD1. V lost 7 bases, J lost 4 bases, and 17 bases stayed unmatched. Per the germline V gene, CDR1 is SGHNT and CDR2 is YYREEE (reference sequence). This CDR3 has 17 amino acids. In nucleotides, the CDR3 is TGTGCCAGCCGCCCGATCCCGGGACAGGGTCCGACCACTGAAGCTTTCTTT. Its translation is CASRPIPGQGPTTEAFF.

Ten or more counts support this clonotype. The rearrangement joins TRBV4-2 to TRBJ1-2; a weak D match, TRBD1 (6 bases). The V end was cut by 1 base, the J end by 8 bases, with 14 bases between. CDR1 and CDR2 (germline): LGHNA, YNFKEQ. This CDR3 spans 14 amino acids. The DNA of the CDR3 is TGTGCCAGCAGCCAAGGTCCAGGGGCGCGAGGCTACACCTTC. The encoded protein is CASSQGPGARGYTF.

This rearrangement joins TRBV24-1 to TRBJ1-5, with D possibly being TRBD1 (5 bases). In germline, CDR1 is KGHDR, CDR2 SFDVKD. The CDR3 contains 12 residues. Between the trimmed V and J ends, which lost 3 bases and 12 bases, there was a span of 11 bases. The CDR3 loop is CATSDVGGHQHF. The CDR3 nucleotides are TGTGCCACCAGTGATGTTGGAGGACACCAGCATTTT.

This clonotype came up many times. V gene TRBV20-1 combines with J gene TRBJ1-2, with D maybe TRBD1 (5 bases). Germline lookup yields CDR1 DFQATT and CDR2 SNEGSKA (reference sequence). This CDR3 has 12 amino acids. Trimming stripped 5 bases from V and 0 bases from J, with 7 bases between. CDR3 amino acids: CSARQSNYGYTF. The CDR3 DNA reads TGCAGTGCTCGACAGTCTAACTATGGCTACACCTTC.

This clonotype was observed many times. The CDR3 bases are TGTGCCAGCAGCTTCGGCCCCTCAACTAATGAAAAACTGTTTTTT. Translated, it gives CASSFGPSTNEKLFF. The chain combines TRBV7-6 with TRBJ1-4; no clear D gene. Trimming shortened V by 3 bases and J by 0 bases, and 8 bases separated the two germline ends. Germline loops: CDR1 SGHVS, CDR2 FNYEAQ. The CDR3 spans 15 residues.